This is a list of T cell receptor beta chains from one sample in a study of metastatic and nonmetastatic thyroid tumors. TCRdb reassembled clones from the PCR reads with MiXCR. Of about 27,000 clones detected, roughly 15% appear once; the ten largest clones hold approximately 6.1%. The material sequenced was blood. These TCRs come from a male donor with papillary thyroid cancer or a benign thyroid nodule (not recorded which). Some clones in this sample may be carry-over from other donors' samples. The CDR3 runs from the conserved cysteine through the conserved F or W. Each record gives: D gene, V gene, clone size, J gene, CDR3 DNA, CDR3 protein. The D gene is left open where the match is weak. Clone size is stated in some rows and not others, as once, few, many or a class when expanded.

TRBD2	TRBV20-1	NA	TRBJ2-3	TGCAGTGCTAGAGGGGTGGGGACTAGCGGATTGAGTAGCACAGATACGCAGTATTTT	CSARGVGTSGLSSTDTQYF
NA	TRBV28	many	TRBJ1-1	TGTGCCAGCAGACCATCAGGGGCGAACACTGAAGCTTTCTTT	CASRPSGANTEAFF
NA	TRBV6-1	many	TRBJ1-1	TGTGCCAGCAGTAAGACAGGCCGGGAAGCTTTCTTT	CASSKTGREAFF
TRBD1	TRBV10-3	many	TRBJ2-1	TGTGCCATCAGTCCCCTAGGATTGGGACAGGGAAGTAAGGAGCAGTTCTTC	CAISPLGLGQGSKEQFF
NA	TRBV5-1	NA	TRBJ2-7	TGCGCCAGCAGCAGCGACCAGCCCGTTTCCTACGAGCAGTACTTC	CASSSDQPVSYEQYF
TRBD2	TRBV19	NA	TRBJ2-1	TGTGCCAGTAGTATAGTACTAGCGGGAGGAAAGGGCAATGAGCAGTTCTTC	CASSIVLAGGKGNEQFF
NA	TRBV19	many	TRBJ1-5	TGTGCCAGTAGTATCAGAAAACCAGGCAATCAGCCCCAGCATTTT	CASSIRKPGNQPQHF
TRBD1	TRBV15	NA	TRBJ2-7	TGTGCCACCAGCAGAGGACAGGGGGCAAACGAGCAGTACTTC	CATSRGQGANEQYF
TRBD2	TRBV11-1	many	TRBJ2-2	TGTGCCAGTCACAGCGGGAGGATGACCGGGGAGCTGTTTTTT	CASHSGRMTGELFF
NA	TRBV7-2	many	TRBJ1-3	TGTGCCAGCAGCTTAGGGAACACCATATATTTT	CASSLGNTIYF
NA	TRBV12-3/TRBV12-4	many	TRBJ2-2	TGTGCCAGCAGCCGGACATTGAACACCGGGGAGCTGTTTTTT	CASSRTLNTGELFF
NA	TRBV18	NA	TRBJ2-7	TGTACCAGCTCACCATCTAGATACCACGAGCAGTACTTC	CTSSPSRYHEQYF
TRBD1	TRBV6-7	few	TRBJ2-7	TGTGCCAGCAGTTACTCTGCTGGACAGGGCCGTTACGAGCAGTACTTC	CASSYSAGQGRYEQYF
NA	TRBV2	many	TRBJ1-5	TGTGCCAGCACCCCCGGCGGGATCGAGAGCAATCAGCCCCAGCATTTT	CASTPGGIESNQPQHF
NA	TRBV20-1	few	TRBJ2-1	TGCAGTGCTACAGGGGTTAGCGGGCCTTACAATGAGCAGTTCTTC	CSATGVSGPYNEQFF
NA	TRBV6-5	few	TRBJ2-5	TGTGCCAGTAGTTATACCCCGTACCGTCGGGAGACCCAGTACTTC	CASSYTPYRRETQYF
TRBD1	TRBV18	many	TRBJ1-1	TGTGCCAGCTCTCGGGACAGAGGGGATGGCGCTTTCTTT	CASSRDRGDGAFF
TRBD1	TRBV13	medium-sized	TRBJ2-7	TGTGCCAGCAGCTCTGGACAGGGGGCTCCCTACGAGCAGTACTTC	CASSSGQGAPYEQYF
TRBD2	TRBV19	many	TRBJ2-1	TGTGCCAGTAGTATCCCCGCGGGAGCTCGGAATGAGCAGTTCTTC	CASSIPAGARNEQFF
NA	TRBV2	NA	TRBJ1-2	TGTGCCAGCAGTGAAGCGCTTCGATACAGGAGCTATGGCTACACCTTC	CASSEALRYRSYGYTF
NA	TRBV7-6	NA	TRBJ2-7	TGTGCCAGCAGTCCCGGGGTCCTAGTGGGCCTCAGAGGGCAGTACTTC	CASSPGVLVGLRGQYF
NA	TRBV12-5	many	TRBJ1-4	TGTGCTAGTGGTTTGCTGACGGGCGGGGGCGAAAATGAAAAACTGTTTTTT	CASGLLTGGGENEKLFF
TRBD2	TRBV20-1	NA	TRBJ2-7	TGCAGTGCTTATTACCTGAGCGGGAGGCTCTACTACGAGCAGTACTTC	CSAYYLSGRLYYEQYF
NA	TRBV2	medium-sized	TRBJ2-7	TGTGCCAGCAGTGAAGCGCTTGGCGAGCAGTACTTC	CASSEALGEQYF
NA	TRBV2	many	TRBJ1-2	TGTGCCATCAGCCCCCGGGACCTTGCCCATGGCTACACCTTC	CAISPRDLAHGYTF
NA	TRBV9	many	TRBJ2-3	TGTGCCAGCAGCGTAGAAGCGGGTAGCACAGATACGCAGTATTTT	CASSVEAGSTDTQYF
NA	TRBV2	few	TRBJ1-2	TGTGCCATGGTGGAGACGGACCCAGGGGTCTACACCTTC	CAMVETDPGVYTF
NA	TRBV28	NA	TRBJ2-3	TGTGCCAGCAGTCTTTGGGGAGCGGATACGCAGTATTTT	CASSLWGADTQYF
NA	TRBV12-3/TRBV12-4	many	TRBJ2-3	TGTGCCAGCAGTTTGGGAGATACGCAGTATTTT	CASSLGDTQYF
NA	TRBV12-3/TRBV12-4	many	TRBJ2-2	TGTGCCAGCAGTTTGGGTGGGACGAACACCGGGGAGCTGTTTTTT	CASSLGGTNTGELFF
NA	TRBV6-1	NA	TRBJ2-3	TGTGCCAGCAGTGAAGCGCTTGAAACAGATACGCAGTATTTT	CASSEALETDTQYF
NA	TRBV27	NA	TRBJ2-5	TGTGCCAGCAGTTTGGGTCCTCAAGAGACCCAGTACTTC	CASSLGPQETQYF
TRBD1	TRBV27	NA	TRBJ2-1	TGTGCCAACATAGTACAGGGGCCCAATGAGCAGTTCTTC	CANIVQGPNEQFF
NA	TRBV6-2/TRBV6-3	medium-sized	TRBJ1-3	TGTGCCAGCACCAGGACGTTACGCTCTGGAAACACCATATATTTT	CASTRTLRSGNTIYF
NA	TRBV28	many	TRBJ2-7	TGTGCCAGCAGTTCCGGGTGGGAGCAGTACTTC	CASSSGWEQYF
NA	TRBV28	few	TRBJ2-3	TGTGCCAGCAGTCAGGCCAGCGGAACAGATACGCAGTATTTT	CASSQASGTDTQYF
NA	TRBV20-1	NA	TRBJ2-3	TGCAGTGCTAGAGAGGTGACTAGCACAGATACGCAGTATTTT	CSAREVTSTDTQYF
TRBD2	TRBV20-1	few	TRBJ2-7	TGCAGTGCTAGAGATCTGGGTGGTGGCGGGAGCTACGAGCAGTACTTC	CSARDLGGGGSYEQYF
NA	TRBV24-1	NA	TRBJ2-7	TGTGCAACCACCAGGACTATTTTATACGAGCAGTACTTC	CATTRTILYEQYF
NA	TRBV7-2	medium-sized	TRBJ1-1	TGTGCCAGCAGCCGGGGGGCGGCCGTAGCTTTCTTT	CASSRGAAVAFF
NA	TRBV27	few	TRBJ2-7	TGTGCCAGCAGTTTAGACAGGAACACCTACGAGCAGTACTTC	CASSLDRNTYEQYF